This T cell receptor (beta chain) appears in the sequencing data of a study of radiotherapy plus CTLA-4 blockade in lung cancer. Findings and limits, study-wide: Following radiotherapy plus ipilimumab, tumor-derived TCR clones expanded in the blood. In blood, early T cell clone dynamics reportedly predicted response best, together with interferon-beta.

Assay: immunoSEQ multiplex PCR; the TCRdb copy retains only in-frame clones and omits some. The sample has around 77,000 clones; under 75% are singletons. Chemo-refractory metastatic non-small-cell lung cancer patients were treated with focal radiation plus CTLA-4 blockade with ipilimumab. The V gene end was trimmed by 5 bases and the J gene end by 5 bases; junction bases not matched to a gene: 10. The CDR3 has 16 amino acids. Germline CDR1 reads SEHNR; CDR2 reads FQNEAQ (reference sequence). About this clone: Its antigen remains unknown.

This specimen was peripheral blood, taken from a patient treated with radiotherapy plus ipilimumab. The TCR comes from a human donor with non-small cell lung cancer whose response to radiotherapy plus ipilimumab could not be evaluated. The J gene is TRBJ1-4, the V gene TRBV7-9; TRBD1 matches 8 bases. CDR3 in amino acids: CASSGQGRAENEKLFF. CDR3 coding DNA: TGTGCCAGCAGCGGACAGGGAAGAGCGGAGAATGAAAAACTGTTTTTT.